A selection of T cell receptor beta chains follows, all from one sample in a study of regulatory T cells in long-lasting Graves disease. TCRdb passed the multiplex PCR reads through MiXCR, listing each CDR3 protein once. The table records some 410,000 distinct CDR3 sequences, about 15% of them present only once. Separately, the same data were catalogued under a study of T cells in Graves' hyperthyroidism and ophthalmopathy.

Sequenced here: peripheral blood mononuclear cells (PBMCs), sampled at new diagnosis, from a patient treated with antithyroid drugs. The receptors originated from a woman in her thirties with Graves disease. Each CDR3 is given with its conserved first and last residue. Each record gives: J gene, V gene, D gene, clone size, CDR3 DNA, CDR3 protein. The D gene is left open where the match is weak. Rows give clone size only sometimes, using once, few, many, or a class for an expanded clone.

TRBJ2-7 | TRBV14 | TRBD2 | - | TGTGCCAGCTCTAGACTAGCGGGAGTTGGCGAGCAGTACTTC | CASSRLAGVGEQYF
TRBJ2-2 | TRBV5-4 | TRBD1 | - | TGTGCCAGCAGCTTAGTCGTGGCCAGGGGGTACACCGGGGAGCTGGTTTTT | CASSLVVARGYTGELVF
TRBJ2-1 | TRBV4-3 | - | few | TGCGCCAGCAGCCAAGATGCGGTAGCTTCCTACAATGAGCAGTTCTTC | CASSQDAVASYNEQFF
TRBJ2-7 | TRBV4-3 | - | once | TGCGCCAGCAGCCAAGATGAGGGAGGATACGAGCAGTACTTC | CASSQDEGGYEQYF
TRBJ1-5 | TRBV10-3 | - | many | TGTGCCATCAGTGAGCAGGTTTTCGGTCAGCCCCAGCATTTT | CAISEQVFGQPQHF
TRBJ2-1 | TRBV29-1 | TRBD2 | few | TGCAGCGTGGCTCGCGGGGGTGGGTTCAATGAGCAGTTCTTC | CSVARGGGFNEQFF
TRBJ1-5 | TRBV29-1 | - | many | TGCAGCGTTGTCGAGACACCCGATCAGCCCCAGCATTTT | CSVVETPDQPQHF
TRBJ2-1 | TRBV29-1 | - | many | TGCAGCGTTGACGTTTACAATGAGCAGTTCTTC | CSVDVYNEQFF
TRBJ2-2 | TRBV5-6 | - | - | TGTGCCAGCAGCTTGGCCGGGAGGAACACCGGGGAGCTGTTTTTT | CASSLAGRNTGELFF
TRBJ1-5 | TRBV19 | - | - | TGTGCCAGTAGCACCCTACAGGGCCCTAGCAATCAGCCCCAGCATTTT | CASSTLQGPSNQPQHF
TRBJ2-7 | TRBV9 | - | - | TGTGCCAGCAGCGTAGACGGGACGGCTACCTACGAGCAGTACTTC | CASSVDGTATYEQYF
TRBJ2-4 | TRBV30 | TRBD2 | many | TGTGCCTGGAGTGTTAAAGAGCGGGAGGGAAGCAAAAACATTCAGTACTTC | CAWSVKEREGSKNIQYF
TRBJ2-1 | TRBV6-2/TRBV6-3 | - | - | TGTGCCAGCAGTTCCGTTCGGGATGAGCAGTTCTTC | CASSSVRDEQFF
TRBJ2-3 | TRBV18 | - | many | TGTGCCAGCTCACCCCCTATCACAGATACGCAGTATTTT | CASSPPITDTQYF
TRBJ2-7 | TRBV7-2 | TRBD2 | many | TGTGCCAGCAGCACCACTAGCGGGATGAAAACTAACGAGCAGTACTTC | CASSTTSGMKTNEQYF
TRBJ2-5 | TRBV5-1 | TRBD2 | - | TGCGCCAGCAGCACCGACAATTCGGGAGGGCCGGAGACCCAGTACTTC | CASSTDNSGGPETQYF
TRBJ2-5 | TRBV5-5 | - | few | TGTGCCAGCAGCACCCTCGAGGCGGGATTCAGCCAAGAGACCCAGTACTTC | CASSTLEAGFSQETQYF
TRBJ2-7 | TRBV10-3 | TRBD1 | many | TGTGCCATCAGGGGGGCCACAGGGGGTAAAGAGCAGTACTTC | CAIRGATGGKEQYF
TRBJ2-6 | TRBV5-1 | - | few | TGCGCCAGCAGCTTGGCGGTAGGGTCCTCTGGGGCCAACGTCCTGACTTTC | CASSLAVGSSGANVLTF
TRBJ2-7 | TRBV7-6 | - | many | TGTGCCAGCAGCCGAAGTCCCTCCCTCGAGCAGTACTTC | CASSRSPSLEQYF
TRBJ1-2 | TRBV27 | TRBD1 | - | TGTGCCAGCAGTTCCCGGGACCCCGGACAGGGGGCCTCCTATGGCTACACCTTC | CASSSRDPGQGASYGYTF
TRBJ2-1 | TRBV20-1 | TRBD2 | many | TGCAGTGCTAGAGATCGGCGGGAGGGGAACAATGAGCAGTTCTTC | CSARDRREGNNEQFF
TRBJ2-7 | TRBV27 | TRBD2 | many | TGTGCCAGCAGGGGGATAGCGGGTGAGCAGTACTTC | CASRGIAGEQYF
TRBJ1-5 | TRBV2 | TRBD1 | many | TGTGCCAGCAGTCCGGACAGGGTTAATCAGCCCCAGCATTTT | CASSPDRVNQPQHF
TRBJ2-1 | TRBV7-8 | - | many | TGTGCCAGCAGCTTAGAAGAGGCGGGACGAGATGAGCAGTTCTTC | CASSLEEAGRDEQFF
TRBJ2-7 | TRBV10-3 | TRBD2 | many | TGTGCCATCAGTGGTCTAGCGGGAGGGCCATCGAACGAGCAGTACTTC | CAISGLAGGPSNEQYF
TRBJ2-7 | TRBV12-3/TRBV12-4 | TRBD1 | - | TGTGCCAGCAGTTCCCAGGGGGCGCAGCAGTACTTC | CASSSQGAQQYF
TRBJ2-1 | TRBV2 | - | - | TGTGCCAGCAGTGAATCCGGACGTACAAATGAGCAGTTCTTC | CASSESGRTNEQFF
TRBJ2-7 | TRBV28 | TRBD1 | - | TGTGCCAGCAGGCCTCAGACAGGGGGCGGGAGAGGTCGCGAGCAGTACTTC | CASRPQTGGGRGREQYF
TRBJ1-5 | TRBV19 | - | - | TGTGCCAGTACCATGGAGGGATACGGCAATCAGCCCCAGCATTTT | CASTMEGYGNQPQHF
TRBJ2-5 | TRBV28 | - | many | TGTGCCAGCAGAGAAGCTCATCGAGAGACCCAGTACTTC | CASREAHRETQYF
TRBJ2-1 | TRBV28 | TRBD2 | once | TGTGCCACCACCGGGACTAGCGGTAACAATGAGCAGTTCTTC | CATTGTSGNNEQFF
TRBJ2-7 | TRBV7-2 | - | - | TGTGCCAGCAGCTTAGTCTTAGCGGCCTACGAGCAGTACTTC | CASSLVLAAYEQYF
TRBJ2-3 | TRBV4-1 | TRBD2 | - | TGCGCCAGCAGCCAAGACCGTCTTGCGGGAGGCACAGATACGCAGTATTTT | CASSQDRLAGGTDTQYF
TRBJ1-5 | TRBV20-1 | - | many | TGCAGTGCTAGAGATGGTCAAAATAGCAATCAGCCCCAGCATTTT | CSARDGQNSNQPQHF
TRBJ2-1 | TRBV6-1 | - | few | TGTGCCAGCATCCCTACAGGATCCTACAATGAGCAGTTCTTC | CASIPTGSYNEQFF
TRBJ2-7 | TRBV11-2 | TRBD2 | many | TGTGCCAGCAGCTTTGGGCTAGCGGCTACCTACGAGCAGTACTTC | CASSFGLAATYEQYF
TRBJ2-3 | TRBV6-2/TRBV6-3 | - | many | TGTGCCAGCAGTTACATCAGCGGGAGCACAGATACGCAGTATTTT | CASSYISGSTDTQYF
TRBJ1-1 | TRBV19 | - | few | TGTGCCAGTAGTATCGCCATGAACACTGAAGCTTTCTTT | CASSIAMNTEAFF
TRBJ1-2 | TRBV4-2 | TRBD1 | - | TGTGCCAGCAGCCAAGATCGGGGACAGGGTATATGGTATGGCTACACCTTC | CASSQDRGQGIWYGYTF
TRBJ2-6 | TRBV28 | - | - | TGTGCCAGCAGTCCCCCAGGGGTGGGCTCTGGGGCCAACGTCCTGACTTTC | CASSPPGVGSGANVLTF